What follows is one T cell receptor (beta chain) and its context. A read error may account for a junction end that differs from germline. Co-extraction of both nucleic acids (RNA and DNA) used about 20-33 mg of unsorted bulk tissue. Treatment of the patients' primary liver carcinoma consisted of surgical resection. This CDR3 has 15 residues. Germline V gene lookup returns CDR1 SQVTM and CDR2 ANQGSEA. This sample stems from a study of tumor-infiltrating lymphocytes in primary liver carcinoma. A primer in the constant region served to generate TCR beta cDNA from about 470 ng of total RNA. For TCR beta, libraries were produced by three nested multiplex PCR rounds using slightly modified ARM-PCR. The first two PCR rounds, approximately 10 cycles each, used TRBV1-TRBV30 forward primers and a C-beta reverse primer. TCRdb fed the multiplex PCR reads into MiXCR, producing one record per CDR3 protein. The sample yields tens of thousands of distinct CDR3 sequences, 60% to 85% seen once.

The V call is TRBV29-1, the J call TRBJ2-4, with 11 bases that match TRBD2. The TCR comes from a young woman with primary liver carcinoma and hepatitis B virus infection. Material for sequencing was liver tumor tissue from sampling region 4. Subset described: tumor region T4, right-lateral pole. The CDR3 loop is CSIDELAGEASIQYF. The CDR3 DNA sequence: TGCAGCATTGACGAACTAGCGGGAGAAGCGAGCATTCAGTACTTC. Supplemented by reference TRBV29-1 and TRBJ2-4, the full variable domain reads SAVISQKPSRDICQRGTSLTIQCQVDSQVTMMFWYRQQPGQSLTLIATANQGSEATYESGFVIDKFPISRPNLTFSTLTVSNMSPEDSSIYLCSIDELAGEASIQYFGAGTRLSVL.